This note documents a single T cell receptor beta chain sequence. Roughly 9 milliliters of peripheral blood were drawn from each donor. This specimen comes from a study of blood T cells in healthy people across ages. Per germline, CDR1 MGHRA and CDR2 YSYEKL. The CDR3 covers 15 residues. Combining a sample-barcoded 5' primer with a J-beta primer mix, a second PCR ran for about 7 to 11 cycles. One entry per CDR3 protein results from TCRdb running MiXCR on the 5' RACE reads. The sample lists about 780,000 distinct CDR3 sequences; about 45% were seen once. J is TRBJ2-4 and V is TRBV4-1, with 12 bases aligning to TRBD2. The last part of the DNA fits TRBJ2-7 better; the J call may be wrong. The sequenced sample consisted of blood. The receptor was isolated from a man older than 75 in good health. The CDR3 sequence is CASSHRLAGEYEQYF. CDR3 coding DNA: TGCGCCAGCAGCCACCGACTAGCGGGAGAGTACGAGCAGTACTTC.